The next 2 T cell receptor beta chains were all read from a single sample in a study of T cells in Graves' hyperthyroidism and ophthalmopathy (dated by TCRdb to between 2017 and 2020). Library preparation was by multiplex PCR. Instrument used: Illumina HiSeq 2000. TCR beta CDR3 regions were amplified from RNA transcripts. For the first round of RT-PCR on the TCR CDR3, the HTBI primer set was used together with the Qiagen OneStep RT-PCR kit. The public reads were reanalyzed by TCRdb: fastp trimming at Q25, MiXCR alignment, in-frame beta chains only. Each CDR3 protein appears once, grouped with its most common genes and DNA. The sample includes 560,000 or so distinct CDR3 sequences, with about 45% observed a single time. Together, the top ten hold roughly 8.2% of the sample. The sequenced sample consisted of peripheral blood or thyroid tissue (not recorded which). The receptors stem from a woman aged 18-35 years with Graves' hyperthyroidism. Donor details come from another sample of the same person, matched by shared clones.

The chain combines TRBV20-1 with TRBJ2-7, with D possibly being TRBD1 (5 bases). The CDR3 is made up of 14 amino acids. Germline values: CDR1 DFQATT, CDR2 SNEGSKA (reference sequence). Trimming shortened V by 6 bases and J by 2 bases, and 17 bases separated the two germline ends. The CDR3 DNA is TGCAGTGCCAGCAGTTTTGACAGCCCCTACGAGCAGTACTTC. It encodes CSASSFDSPYEQYF.

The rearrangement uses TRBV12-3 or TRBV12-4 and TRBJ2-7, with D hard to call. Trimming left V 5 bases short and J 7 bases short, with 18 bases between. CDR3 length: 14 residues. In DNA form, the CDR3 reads TGTGCCAGCAGTGGCCTCCGGAGAAACTTGGAGCAGTACTTC. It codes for CASSGLRRNLEQYF.